This is a list of T cell receptor beta chains from one sample in a study of CD8+CD57+ T cells in acquired aplastic anemia. Each CDR3 protein gets one entry after TCRdb re-called the reads with MiXCR. This table has fewer than 300,000 distinct CDR3 sequences, approximately 82% appearing once. The sample comprised sorted CD4+, CD8+, or CD8+CD57+ T cells (not recorded which) from PBMCs. The receptor set was obtained from a human donor with aplastic anemia. Both conserved end residues are part of each CDR3. Each record gives: V gene, clone size, D gene, J gene, CDR3 DNA, CDR3 protein. The D gene is left open where the match is weak. Expanded clones are given a class, and other clones once, few, many or no size at all.

v_call: TRBV7-2; clone_size: NA; d_call: TRBD1; j_call: TRBJ2-5; cdr3_nt: TGTGCCAGCAGCTCGACAGGGACGGAGACCCAGTACTTC; cdr3_aa: CASSSTGTETQYF
v_call: TRBV5-4; clone_size: NA; d_call: NA; j_call: TRBJ2-3; cdr3_nt: TGTGCCAGCAGCTTTTCTGGCGCGCAGTATTTT; cdr3_aa: CASSFSGAQYF
v_call: TRBV11-3; clone_size: NA; d_call: NA; j_call: TRBJ2-3; cdr3_nt: TGTGCCAGCAGCTTTCAGGGAGACGCCGATACGCAGTATTTT; cdr3_aa: CASSFQGDADTQYF
v_call: TRBV11-3; clone_size: NA; d_call: NA; j_call: TRBJ1-2; cdr3_nt: TGTGCCAGCAGCTTACTCTTAAGAGTCGGAAACTATGGCTACACCTTC; cdr3_aa: CASSLLLRVGNYGYTF
v_call: TRBV10-2; clone_size: NA; d_call: NA; j_call: TRBJ2-5; cdr3_nt: TGCGCCAGCACATTTCGGGGGGCCACCCAAGAGACCCAGTACTTC; cdr3_aa: CASTFRGATQETQYF
v_call: TRBV11-2; clone_size: many; d_call: NA; j_call: TRBJ1-1; cdr3_nt: TGTGCCAGCAGCCCTTGGGGCCTTCACACTGAAGCTTTCTTT; cdr3_aa: CASSPWGLHTEAFF
v_call: TRBV7-8; clone_size: few; d_call: NA; j_call: TRBJ2-1; cdr3_nt: TGTGCCAGCAGCTTAGCGGGAGGTTCCGATACTGAGCATTTCTTC; cdr3_aa: CASSLAGGSDTEHFF
v_call: TRBV9; clone_size: NA; d_call: NA; j_call: TRBJ1-6; cdr3_nt: TGTGCCAGCGGGTTCTGGGGCACAGTTACGCTCCACTTT; cdr3_aa: CASGFWGTVTLHF
v_call: TRBV14; clone_size: NA; d_call: NA; j_call: TRBJ2-5; cdr3_nt: TGTGCCAGCAGCCAAGATGCAGGAATGAGGGAGACCCAGTACTTC; cdr3_aa: CASSQDAGMRETQYF
v_call: TRBV7-3; clone_size: NA; d_call: NA; j_call: TRBJ1-1; cdr3_nt: TGTGCCAGCAGCTTGGGACTGGGAGGCTACGAGCAGTACTTCTTT; cdr3_aa: CASSLGLGGYEQYFF
v_call: TRBV9; clone_size: NA; d_call: NA; j_call: TRBJ1-6; cdr3_nt: TGTGCCAGCAGCGTGAGTTCATATACTCCACCCTTTCACTTT; cdr3_aa: CASSVSSYTPPFHF
v_call: TRBV7-9; clone_size: once; d_call: NA; j_call: TRBJ2-3; cdr3_nt: TGTGCCAGCAGCTTAGCGGGAGGACTGCAAGCGACCCATTTT; cdr3_aa: CASSLAGGLQATHF
v_call: TRBV7-8; clone_size: NA; d_call: NA; j_call: TRBJ1-2; cdr3_nt: TGTGCCAGCAGCTTTCATCCAGACGGGATGGCCTATTCCTACACCTTC; cdr3_aa: CASSFHPDGMAYSYTF
v_call: TRBV7-4; clone_size: NA; d_call: NA; j_call: TRBJ2-1; cdr3_nt: TGTGCCAGCAGTTCCAGTAGAGGTTGTGAAGCGTCCCTTTACTTC; cdr3_aa: CASSSSRGCEASLYF
v_call: TRBV5-4; clone_size: NA; d_call: NA; j_call: TRBJ2-5; cdr3_nt: TGTGCCAGCAGCTTTGGGACTACCCAGTACTTC; cdr3_aa: CASSFGTTQYF
v_call: TRBV7-9; clone_size: NA; d_call: TRBD2; j_call: TRBJ2-3; cdr3_nt: TGTGCCAGCAGCCAAAGTATACTAGCGGGGGGTCCTATTTATTTT; cdr3_aa: CASSQSILAGGPIYF
v_call: TRBV7-8; clone_size: NA; d_call: NA; j_call: TRBJ1-6; cdr3_nt: TGTGCCAGCAGCCCAGAGGGGACCTGGGGAGAGACCCCGCTCCACTTT; cdr3_aa: CASSPEGTWGETPLHF
v_call: TRBV7-3; clone_size: few; d_call: TRBD1; j_call: TRBJ1-1; cdr3_nt: TGTGCCAGCAGCATGACAGGGGGAACTGAAGCTTTCTTT; cdr3_aa: CASSMTGGTEAFF
v_call: TRBV7-2; clone_size: once; d_call: NA; j_call: TRBJ1-1; cdr3_nt: TGTGCCAGCAGCCACTCCGGCCTCGCGGGAGGGGCCCAGTTT; cdr3_aa: CASSHSGLAGGAQF
v_call: TRBV2; clone_size: NA; d_call: NA; j_call: TRBJ2-7; cdr3_nt: TGTGCCAGCAGTGAGGGGCAGGCTCCCTACGAGCAGTACTTC; cdr3_aa: CASSEGQAPYEQYF
v_call: TRBV7-2; clone_size: NA; d_call: NA; j_call: TRBJ2-3; cdr3_nt: NA; cdr3_aa: CASSSGTRQQYVGF
v_call: TRBV2; clone_size: NA; d_call: TRBD2; j_call: TRBJ2-1; cdr3_nt: TGTGCCAGCAGTGAGGGGCCTCATAGCGGGGGGGTCAATGACCAGTTCTTC; cdr3_aa: CASSEGPHSGGVNDQFF
v_call: TRBV7-3; clone_size: NA; d_call: NA; j_call: TRBJ1-1; cdr3_nt: TGTGCCAGCAGTCCTACCGGGTCTGGTCCTGAAACTTTGTTT; cdr3_aa: CASSPTGSGPETLF
v_call: TRBV7-2; clone_size: NA; d_call: TRBD2; j_call: TRBJ2-3; cdr3_nt: TGTGCCAGCAGCTTACAGAGAAGCGGGGGGACCGAGGAGTTT; cdr3_aa: CASSLQRSGGTEEF
v_call: TRBV9; clone_size: NA; d_call: NA; j_call: TRBJ1-2; cdr3_nt: TGTGCCAGCAGGTATTTGACGGGCTATGGCTACACCTTT; cdr3_aa: CASRYLTGYGYTF
v_call: TRBV7-6; clone_size: NA; d_call: NA; j_call: TRBJ1-1; cdr3_nt: TGTGCCAGCAGCCTAGGGAGGGTCCCCTCTGGGGCCGACTTCTTT; cdr3_aa: CASSLGRVPSGADFF
v_call: TRBV9; clone_size: once; d_call: NA; j_call: TRBJ2-3; cdr3_nt: TGTGCCAGCAGCGTAGACAGATTAGGAGATACGCAGTTT; cdr3_aa: CASSVDRLGDTQF
v_call: TRBV28; clone_size: NA; d_call: NA; j_call: TRBJ2-1; cdr3_nt: TGTGCCAGCAGTTCTACCGGGACAATTGATGAGCAGTTCTTC; cdr3_aa: CASSSTGTIDEQFF
v_call: TRBV7-9; clone_size: NA; d_call: NA; j_call: TRBJ2-2; cdr3_nt: TGTGCCAGCAGCTTAGTACCCGGGTACGGGGTTTTC; cdr3_aa: CASSLVPGYGVF
v_call: TRBV5-6; clone_size: NA; d_call: TRBD2; j_call: TRBJ2-2; cdr3_nt: TGTGCCAGCACCACGGGGGGGAACACCGGGGAGCTGTTTTTT; cdr3_aa: CASTTGGNTGELFF
v_call: TRBV2; clone_size: NA; d_call: NA; j_call: TRBJ2-6; cdr3_nt: TGTACCGGGTCAGCTGGTAGCTCCGGGGCCAACGTCCTGACTTTC; cdr3_aa: CTGSAGSSGANVLTF
v_call: TRBV15; clone_size: NA; d_call: TRBD1; j_call: TRBJ2-1; cdr3_nt: TGTGCCACCAGCAGAGACAGGGGGATGAGTTCACCCCCCCACTTTGGCAACGGGCAGTTCTTC; cdr3_aa: CATSRDRGMSSPPHFGNGQFF
v_call: TRBV9; clone_size: NA; d_call: TRBD1; j_call: TRBJ2-7; cdr3_nt: TGTGCCAGCGGGACAGGGGGATCCGAGCAGTACTTC; cdr3_aa: CASGTGGSEQYF
v_call: TRBV11-3; clone_size: NA; d_call: NA; j_call: TRBJ2-1; cdr3_nt: TGTGCCAGCAGCTTAGATCTGACAGAGGCCCTATCCCATGAGCAGTTCTTC; cdr3_aa: CASSLDLTEALSHEQFF
v_call: TRBV7-6; clone_size: NA; d_call: TRBD1; j_call: TRBJ2-1; cdr3_nt: TGTGCCAGCAGCTCAGACAGGGGGCTGTCGACCCATCACCAGTTCTTC; cdr3_aa: CASSSDRGLSTHHQFF
v_call: TRBV5-5; clone_size: few; d_call: NA; j_call: TRBJ2-7; cdr3_nt: TGTGCCAGCAGCTTGCTAGAGCCCCTACTCTACGAGCAGTACTTC; cdr3_aa: CASSLLEPLLYEQYF
v_call: TRBV7-9; clone_size: NA; d_call: NA; j_call: TRBJ1-2; cdr3_nt: NA; cdr3_aa: CAGQVARDTQYFGTF
v_call: TRBV2; clone_size: NA; d_call: NA; j_call: TRBJ2-3; cdr3_nt: TGTGCCAGCAGTTACCGCTTCGAGGGCACAGATACGCAGTATTTT; cdr3_aa: CASSYRFEGTDTQYF
v_call: TRBV5-1; clone_size: few; d_call: NA; j_call: TRBJ2-2; cdr3_nt: TGCGCCAGCAGCGATTACACCATCAACACGTTTTTT; cdr3_aa: CASSDYTINTFF
v_call: TRBV15; clone_size: NA; d_call: NA; j_call: TRBJ1-5; cdr3_nt: TGTGCCACCGGCAGACGCGTGGGAGAGCCGCAGCATTTT; cdr3_aa: CATGRRVGEPQHF
v_call: TRBV2; clone_size: NA; d_call: NA; j_call: TRBJ1-6; cdr3_nt: TGTGCCAGCAGCGGAAATTCGGGGGGTTATGGTTCACCCCTCCACTTT; cdr3_aa: CASSGNSGGYGSPLHF
v_call: TRBV7-2; clone_size: NA; d_call: TRBD1; j_call: TRBJ1-5; cdr3_nt: TGTGCCAGCAGCATGGGACAGGGGGATCGGCCCCAGCATTTT; cdr3_aa: CASSMGQGDRPQHF
v_call: TRBV2; clone_size: NA; d_call: TRBD1; j_call: TRBJ2-3; cdr3_nt: TGTGCCACCGTGGCAGGGGGCACAGGTGCGCAGTATTTT; cdr3_aa: CATVAGGTGAQYF
v_call: TRBV7-9; clone_size: once; d_call: NA; j_call: TRBJ2-1; cdr3_nt: TGTGCCAGCAGCTTAAAACCCGGGGAGCCAGTTTTTGCGGAGCAGTTCTTC; cdr3_aa: CASSLKPGEPVFAEQFF
v_call: TRBV11-1; clone_size: NA; d_call: NA; j_call: TRBJ1-5; cdr3_nt: TGTGCCAGCAGCGCAGGGGTCTCGAGAAACCGGCCCCAGCATTTT; cdr3_aa: CASSAGVSRNRPQHF
v_call: TRBV25-1; clone_size: few; d_call: NA; j_call: TRBJ2-5; cdr3_nt: TGTGCCAGCAGTGAATCGGGACGGCGGCGGGAGACCCAGTACTTC; cdr3_aa: CASSESGRRRETQYF
v_call: TRBV6-1; clone_size: NA; d_call: NA; j_call: TRBJ2-7; cdr3_nt: TGTGCCAGCAGTAGGACAGAAAGGTACGAGCAGTACTTC; cdr3_aa: CASSRTERYEQYF
v_call: TRBV7-9; clone_size: NA; d_call: NA; j_call: TRBJ2-5; cdr3_nt: TGTGCCAGCAGCGCAGTAGCAGAGACCCAGTACCAGGGGTTC; cdr3_aa: CASSAVAETQYQGF
v_call: TRBV7-2; clone_size: NA; d_call: NA; j_call: TRBJ2-5; cdr3_nt: TGTGCCAGCAGCTTAGGCCACCCCTCCGACAATGAGCAGTTC; cdr3_aa: CASSLGHPSDNEQF
v_call: TRBV29-1; clone_size: NA; d_call: NA; j_call: TRBJ2-7; cdr3_nt: TGCAGCGTAGAGGGACCTATGGGCTACGAGCAGTACTTC; cdr3_aa: CSVEGPMGYEQYF
v_call: TRBV7-3; clone_size: NA; d_call: TRBD2; j_call: TRBJ2-3; cdr3_nt: TGTGCCAGCAGCTCCGGGACCAGCGGGATAGATACGGAGTATTTT; cdr3_aa: CASSSGTSGIDTEYF